One and the same sample provided the 26 T cell receptor beta chains below, sequenced in a study of blood T cells in healthy people across ages. Alongside a J-beta primer mix, a sample-barcoded 5' primer served in a second PCR lasting roughly 7 to 11 cycles. MiXCR was run by TCRdb on the 5' RACE reads, yielding one entry per CDR3 protein. The data hold about 1.5 million distinct CDR3 sequences, with around 40% observed a single time. The sequenced sample consisted of blood. The receptors stem from a woman in her late teens or twenties in good health.

The chain is built from TRBV29-1 and TRBJ2-5; D possibly matches TRBD1 or TRBD2 (6 bases each). Trimming took off 8 bases at V and 11 bases at J, with 24 bases between the two ends. The V gene's germline CDR1 is SQVTM and CDR2 ANQGSEA. The CDR3 length is 13 residues. CDR3 residues: CSSVGGSPNEQYF. The CDR3 nucleotides read TGCAGCTCGGTAGGGGGGAGCCCGAATGAGCAGTACTTC.

This rearrangement joins TRBV4-3 to TRBJ1-5; D is perhaps TRBD1 (5 bases). Germline V gene lookup returns CDR1 LGHNA and CDR2 YSLEER. The length of the CDR3 is 19 residues. V lost 4 bases and J 3 bases, leaving 25 bases between the germline ends. This CDR3 reads CASSRRPSGTWPNNQPQHF. Written as DNA, the CDR3 is TGCGCCAGCAGCCGCCGGCCATCGGGGACTTGGCCTAACAATCAGCCCCAGCATTTT.

The CDR3 sequence is CSVVGLAGLYEQYF. CDR3 nucleotide sequence: TGCAGCGTTGTGGGGCTAGCGGGCCTCTACGAGCAGTACTTC. The V gene is TRBV29-1, the J gene TRBJ2-4, with 8 bases lining up with TRBD2. The better agreement between TRBJ2-7 and the DNA end casts doubt on the J call. CDR3 length: 14 residues. Germline values: CDR1 SQVTM, CDR2 ANQGSEA.

This chain joins TRBV27 and TRBJ1-5; D remains ambiguous. Trimming pared 5 bases from V and 9 bases from J, leaving 11 bases between. Germline V gives CDR1 MNHEY, CDR2 SMNVEV (reference sequence). The CDR3 has 12 amino acids. CDR3 coding DNA: TGTGCCAGCAGTAAGGGTGGGCGGCCCCAGCATTTT. The encoded protein is CASSKGGRPQHF.

J is TRBJ2-5 and V is TRBV4-1; a possible D gene is TRBD1 (6 bases). V dropped 0 bases and J dropped 5 bases, with 16 bases sitting between them. Germline V CDR1 and CDR2: MGHRA, YSYEKL. CDR3 length: 16 amino acids. The chain's CDR3 is CASSQDYQGILETQYF. The CDR3 coding sequence is TGCGCCAGCAGCCAAGATTATCAGGGGATTCTGGAGACCCAGTACTTC.

This chain joins TRBV7-9 and TRBJ1-1, with D possibly TRBD1 on 5 matching bases. Per the germline V gene, CDR1 is SEHNR and CDR2 is FQNEAQ (reference sequence). CDR3 length equals 13 residues. V was trimmed by 6 bases and J by 3 bases, leaving 11 bases between them. The CDR3 bases are TGTGCCAGCAGGCGGGGGGTCGACACTGAAGCTTTCTTT. This gives the protein CASRRGVDTEAFF.

The chain links TRBV6-5 to TRBJ2-7, with unresolved D. Germline V gene lookup returns CDR1 MNHEY and CDR2 SVGAGI. V was clipped by 2 bases and J by 6 bases, with 17 bases between them. The CDR3 has 15 residues. In DNA form, the CDR3 reads TGTGCCAGCAGTTACGTGGCAACCCCTCCCTTCGAGCAGTACTTC. Its translation: CASSYVATPPFEQYF.

Points on this clonotype: This may be a read error, as it is one base from a much larger clone. The V call is TRBV7-2, the J call TRBJ2-1; maybe TRBD2 (6 bases). Germline CDR1 SGHTA, CDR2 FQGNSA. The CDR3 loop spans 17 amino acids. Trimming removed 1 base at V and 0 bases at J, with 13 bases between. DNA for the CDR3: TGTGCCAGCAGCTTAGTTGCGGGACGCAGCTCCTACAATGAGCAGTTCTTC. Translation gives CASSLVAGRSSYNEQFF.

This clonotype occurred a few times. The genes are TRBV29-1 and TRBJ1-2; D gene uncertain. From germline, CDR1 is SQVTM and CDR2 ANQGSEA. Trimming cost V 0 bases and J 4 bases, with 12 bases left between them. The CDR3 contains 14 residues. The CDR3 reads CSVEDQDLPYGYTF. The CDR3 nucleotides are TGCAGCGTTGAAGACCAGGACCTCCCCTATGGCTACACCTTC.

This chain uses TRBV5-5 with TRBJ2-1, with TRBD1 as a possible D gene (5 bases). This CDR3 contains 16 residues. Per germline, CDR1 SGHKS and CDR2 YYEKEE (reference sequence). Trimming removed 2 bases from V and 2 bases from J, with 14 bases in between. The CDR3 protein is CASSFSRVLTYNEQFF. The DNA for the CDR3 is TGTGCCAGCAGCTTCTCCAGGGTGTTGACCTACAATGAGCAGTTCTTC. Full variable domain (remainder filled in from reference TRBV5-5 and TRBJ2-1): DAGVTQSPTHLIKTRGQQVTLRCSPISGHKSVSWYQQVLGQGPQFIFQYYEKEERGRGNFPDRFSARQFPNYSSELNVNALLLGDSALYLCASSFSRVLTYNEQFFGPGTRLTVL.

The chain employs TRBV3-1 and TRBJ2-3, with D perhaps matching TRBD1 (6 bases). Germline V lookup: CDR1 LGHDT, CDR2 YNNKEL (reference sequence). Trimming shortened V by 0 bases and J by 4 bases, and 11 bases separated the two germline ends. The CDR3 sequence is 15 residues long. The CDR3 loop is CASSQESQGPDTQYF. CDR3 sequence (DNA): TGTGCCAGCAGCCAAGAATCACAGGGCCCAGATACGCAGTATTTT.

This clonotype was seen at least ten times. The DNA for the CDR3 is TGTGCCATCAGTGGTAGGGCCTACAATGAGCAGTTCTTC. Amino acid sequence: CAISGRAYNEQFF. The V call is TRBV10-3, the J call TRBJ2-1; D uncertain. CDR1 is ENHRY and CDR2 is SYGVKD in the germline V gene. The CDR3 spans 13 residues. Trimming removed 4 bases from V and 2 bases from J, with 6 bases in between.

V and J are TRBV27 and TRBJ2-5, with D maybe TRBD1 (6 bases). The tail of the sequence fits TRBJ2-7 better, so the J call may be wrong. Germline values: CDR1 MNHEY, CDR2 SMNVEV (reference sequence). This CDR3 region has 15 residues. DNA of the CDR3: TGTGCCAGCAGTTTATCCGGGACACATACCTACGAGCAGTACTTC. Translated, it gives CASSLSGTHTYEQYF.

The chain employs TRBV12-3 or TRBV12-4 and TRBJ2-5; a weak D match, TRBD1 (5 bases). CDR3 length equals 12 residues. Trimming removed 3 bases from V and 13 bases from J, with 15 bases in between. CDR3 nucleotides: TGTGCCAGCAGTTTCTCCAGGGCAAAGGTGTACTTC. It codes for CASSFSRAKVYF.

The chain combines TRBV28 with TRBJ2-1, with 9 bases aligning to TRBD2. J was trimmed by 4 bases and V by 10 bases; bases with no gene match: 8. This CDR3 has 14 amino acids. CDR1 is MDHEN, CDR2 SYDVKM, per germline. CDR3 nucleotides: TGTGCCACCCTGTCGGCGGGAGGGTACAATGAGCAGTTCTTC. As protein: CATLSAGGYNEQFF.

The chain couples TRBV27 to TRBJ2-1, with 13 bases that match TRBD2. Germline CDR1 MNHEY, CDR2 SMNVEV (reference sequence). The CDR3 runs 19 residues. J lost 3 bases, V lost 6 bases, and 14 bases had no gene match. This CDR3 reads CASSRYRGTSGTNYNEQFF. Here the CDR3 DNA reads TGTGCCAGCAGCCGCTACAGGGGGACTAGCGGGACCAACTACAATGAGCAGTTCTTC.

The chain joins TRBV6-1 to TRBJ2-7; unclear D gene. The CDR3 extends over 14 amino acids. V was shortened by 2 bases and J by 2 bases, with 10 bases between the two germline ends. CDR1 is MNHNS and CDR2 is SASEGT in the germline V gene. As DNA, the CDR3 is TGTGCCAGCAGTGAATCTCGTCTAGCCTACGAGCAGTACTTC. Translated: CASSESRLAYEQYF.

This clonotype has more than one count but fewer than ten. The CDR3 nucleotides read TGTGCCTGGAGTGTACCACGATTTGGTGGAGAGACCCAGTACTTC. Protein: CAWSVPRFGGETQYF. The chain links TRBV30 to TRBJ2-5; D remains unclear. Trimming left V 0 bases short and J 4 bases short, with 15 bases between. CDR1 GTSNPN and CDR2 SVGIG come from the germline V gene (reference sequence). This CDR3 is built from 15 residues.

This clonotype was counted a few times. The V and J genes are TRBV7-2 and TRBJ2-7; TRBD2 matches 9 bases. Per germline, CDR1 SGHTA and CDR2 FQGNSA. V lost 6 bases, J lost 0 bases, and 6 bases stayed unmatched. The CDR3 runs to 15 residues. The CDR3 reads CASRTLAGLSYEQYF. The CDR3 bases are TGTGCCAGCAGAACTCTAGCGGGACTCTCCTACGAGCAGTACTTC. The variable domain in full, completed from reference TRBV7-2 and TRBJ2-7, reads GAGVSQSPSNKVTEKGKDVELRCDPISGHTALYWYRQSLGQGLEFLIYFQGNSAPDKSGLPSDRFSAERTGGSVSTLTIQRTQQEDSAVYLCASRTLAGLSYEQYFGPGTRLTVT.

The rearrangement uses TRBV4-1 and TRBJ2-5, with D uncertain. CDR1 is MGHRA and CDR2 is YSYEKL in the germline V gene. The CDR3 covers 16 residues. Trimming cost V 2 bases and J 0 bases, with 13 bases left between them. The CDR3 DNA follows: TGCGCCAGCAGCCAAACTTTCAGCTTTTACCAAGAGACCCAGTACTTC. Translation gives CASSQTFSFYQETQYF.

This clonotype was detected a few times. This sequence joins TRBV12-3 or TRBV12-4 and TRBJ1-2, with D maybe TRBD1 (5 bases). V was trimmed by 3 bases and J by 4 bases, leaving 9 bases between them. This CDR3 spans 13 amino acids. CDR3 sequence (DNA): TGTGCCAGCAGTTTCAGGGCCCTCTATGGCTACACCTTC. Its translation is CASSFRALYGYTF.

Only a few counts were recorded for this clonotype. The rearrangement joins TRBV7-2 to TRBJ1-1; possibly TRBD1 for D (5 bases). CDR1 is SGHTA, CDR2 FQGNSA, per germline. The CDR3 is 14 amino acids. V was pared by 2 bases and J by 4 bases, with 11 bases between. For the CDR3, the DNA is TGTGCCAGCAGCTTAACCCGGGGGAGCACTGAAGCTTTCTTT. Its translation is CASSLTRGSTEAFF.

This clonotype was seen many times. The chain couples TRBV6-2 or TRBV6-3 to TRBJ2-7; D is possibly TRBD2 (5 bases). The CDR3 runs to 15 residues. Germline CDR1 MNHEY, CDR2 SVGEGT. Trimming pared 0 bases from V and 9 bases from J, leaving 18 bases between. CDR3 sequence: CASSYSARGKIGQYF. CDR3 nucleotide sequence: TGTGCCAGCAGTTACTCTGCCCGGGGAAAGATCGGGCAGTACTTC.

The rearrangement joins TRBV9 to TRBJ2-2; a possible D gene is TRBD1 (6 bases). Germline CDR1 SGDLS, CDR2 YYNGEE. This CDR3 region has 16 residues. Trimming left V 2 bases short and J 3 bases short, with 14 bases between. In DNA form, the CDR3 reads TGTGCCAGCAGCGTCGGACAGCAGTGGGACACCGGGGAGCTGTTTTTT. This encodes CASSVGQQWDTGELFF.

This clonotype has just a few counts. This chain joins TRBV12-3 or TRBV12-4 and TRBJ2-7; D is unclear. The V and J ends lost 5 bases and 0 bases respectively, with 14 bases between them. This CDR3 is 15 amino acids long. The DNA for the CDR3 is TGTGCCAGCAGTCCTTCCCGACGGAACTCCTACGAGCAGTACTTC. Its protein product is CASSPSRRNSYEQYF.

The chain couples TRBV2 to TRBJ2-2; D unclear. V lost 8 bases, J lost 1 base, and 11 bases lay in between. There are 14 residues in the CDR3. Germline V lookup: CDR1 SNHLY, CDR2 FYNNEI. CDR3 DNA: TGTGCCAGCTGGCCGTCGGAGAACACCGGGGAGCTGTTTTTT. Encoded protein: CASWPSENTGELFF.